The rows below give T cell receptor beta chains drawn from one sample of a study of cytomegalovirus exposure and HLA in healthy donors. Sequencing used immunoSEQ multiplex PCR; TCRdb keeps in-frame clones, though not all of them. The table shows 150,000 to 200,000 clones, with around four fifths occurring only once. Sequenced sample: PBMCs. These receptors were obtained from a man aged 35-49 years in good health and CMV-seropositive. The CDR3 runs from the conserved cysteine through the conserved F or W. D genes are given only for firm matches. Not every row has a clone size; where given, it reads once, few, many or a size class.

V gene	D gene	clone size	CDR3 length	J gene	CDR3 DNA	CDR3 protein
TRBV7-2	NA	NA	13	TRBJ1-5	TGTGCCAGCAGCTTAACGGAGAATCAGCCCCAGCATTTT	CASSLTENQPQHF
TRBV27	TRBD2	NA	18	TRBJ2-2	TGTGCCAGCGCCTGGGGACTAGCGGTACTCGCGAACACCGGGGAGCTGTTTTTT	CASAWGLAVLANTGELFF
TRBV7-3	NA	NA	17	TRBJ2-2	TGTGCCAGCAGCCTAGGTGTCGGCAGGGGGGACACCGGGGAGCTGTTTTTT	CASSLGVGRGDTGELFF
TRBV6-5	NA	NA	12	TRBJ1-2	TGTGCCAGCAGTGGAACAGACTATGGCTACACCTTC	CASSGTDYGYTF
TRBV11-2	TRBD1	NA	18	TRBJ2-7	TGTGCCAGCAGCCCCAGGGGACAGGGGACACTATACCGCTACGAGCAGTACTTC	CASSPRGQGTLYRYEQYF
TRBV4-2	NA	NA	13	TRBJ1-2	TGTGCCAGCAGCCATAGTCAGGGCTATGGCTACACCTTC	CASSHSQGYGYTF
TRBV5-1	NA	NA	15	TRBJ2-5	TGCGCCAGCAGCATCCGCCGGACAAACCAAGAGACCCAGTACTTC	CASSIRRTNQETQYF
TRBV6-5	NA	NA	15	TRBJ2-7	TGTGCCAGCAGTTCGGACGGACGGGGTGCCTACGAGCAGTACTTC	CASSSDGRGAYEQYF
TRBV9	TRBD2	NA	16	TRBJ2-7	TGTGCCAGCAGCGATAAGCGGGAGGGCAGGACCTACGAGCAGTACTTC	CASSDKREGRTYEQYF
TRBV29-1	NA	NA	12	TRBJ2-3	TGCAGCGTTAGGGGGGGCCCAGATACGCAGTATTTT	CSVRGGPDTQYF
TRBV7-8	NA	NA	14	TRBJ2-2	TGTGCCAGCTGGTCGGCAGGGGGGACCGGGGAGCTGTTTTTT	CASWSAGGTGELFF
TRBV9	NA	once	13	TRBJ2-1	TGTGCCACCGCAGGGGAGAATGACAATGAGCAGTTCTTC	CATAGENDNEQFF
TRBV11-1	NA	NA	15	TRBJ1-1	TGTGCCAGCAGCCTCGATATGGGCGCGGGCACTGAAGCTTTCTTT	CASSLDMGAGTEAFF
TRBV9	NA	NA	15	TRBJ1-2	TGTGCCAGCAGCGCGGCGGGGGACGGGGTCTATGGCTACACCTTC	CASSAAGDGVYGYTF
TRBV5-4	NA	few	16	TRBJ2-2	TGTGCCAGCAGCCCGGGGGAGCGGAGGAACACCGGGGAGCTGTTTTTT	CASSPGERRNTGELFF
TRBV7-6	NA	NA	16	TRBJ2-7	TGTGCCAGCAGCTTAGTTGGGCAGGTCGCGACCTACGAGCAGTACTTC	CASSLVGQVATYEQYF
TRBV7-2	NA	once	15	TRBJ1-2	TGTGCCAGCAGCTCGGAGACAGTACCTAACTATGGCTACACCTTC	CASSSETVPNYGYTF
TRBV10-3	TRBD1	once	17	TRBJ2-7	TGTGCCATCAGTGAGGCCCGGTTGGCAGGGGGCTCCTACGAGCAGTACTTC	CAISEARLAGGSYEQYF
TRBV11-2	NA	NA	13	TRBJ2-7	TGTGCCAGCAGCTTAGGCCCTCCCTACGAGCAGTACTTC	CASSLGPPYEQYF
TRBV6-5	TRBD1	NA	15	TRBJ2-7	TGTGCCAGCAGTTCCGCCGGGACAGGTGACTACGAGCAGTACTTC	CASSSAGTGDYEQYF
TRBV27	TRBD1	NA	17	TRBJ2-1	TGTGCCAGCGGCTTGGGATTTGGGACAGGGGTAGGCAATGAGCAGTTCTTC	CASGLGFGTGVGNEQFF
TRBV2	NA	NA	13	TRBJ1-1	TGTGCCAGCAGTGCCGCAACTTACACTGAAGCTTTCTTT	CASSAATYTEAFF
TRBV19	TRBD2	NA	16	TRBJ2-5	TGTGCCAGTAGTCAGGGACTAGCGGGAGGGATAGAGACCCAGTACTTC	CASSQGLAGGIETQYF
TRBV10-3	TRBD1	NA	15	TRBJ1-2	TGTGCCATCAATCAAGGGGGACAGGGAAGGAATGGCTACACCTTC	CAINQGGQGRNGYTF
TRBV5-1	NA	NA	11	TRBJ1-1	TGCGCCAGCAACAGTAACACTGAAGCTTTCTTT	CASNSNTEAFF
TRBV19	TRBD1	once	16	TRBJ2-7	TGTGCCAGTAGTACCCGGACAGGGAAATCTTCCTACGAGCAGTACTTC	CASSTRTGKSSYEQYF
TRBV6-6	TRBD2	NA	14	TRBJ2-7	TGTGCCAGCAGACCCGGACTAGCGGGAGTTGAGCAGTACTTC	CASRPGLAGVEQYF
TRBV27	NA	NA	17	TRBJ2-2	TGTGCCAGCAGTTTTCCAAACCCCGGGGTGGGATCCGGGGAGCTGTTTTTT	CASSFPNPGVGSGELFF
TRBV5-1	NA	NA	12	TRBJ2-3	TGCGCCAGCAGCATAAGCACAGATACGCAGTATTTT	CASSISTDTQYF
TRBV5-3	NA	few	15	TRBJ2-7	TGTGCCACATCCTCAGGGATCCTCCGCTCCTACGAGCAGTACTTC	CATSSGILRSYEQYF
TRBV6-5	TRBD1	NA	16	TRBJ2-7	TGTGCCAGCAGTTACTCCCGGGACAGTCCTTCCTACGAGCAGTACTTC	CASSYSRDSPSYEQYF
TRBV19	TRBD2	NA	16	TRBJ2-1	TGTGCCAGTAGACTAGCGGGAGTTACCTCCTACAATGAGCAGTTCTTC	CASRLAGVTSYNEQFF
TRBV5-4	TRBD2	NA	13	TRBJ2-7	TGTGCCAGCAGCGCGGGGGTGCATTCCGAGCAGTACTTC	CASSAGVHSEQYF
TRBV7-2	TRBD2	few	17	TRBJ2-1	TGTGCCAGCAGCTTAGAGGCGGGAGGGCCACGGTACAATGAGCAGTTCTTC	CASSLEAGGPRYNEQFF
TRBV10-3	NA	NA	14	TRBJ1-1	TGTGCCATCAGTGAGGCCCAGGTGGGCACTGAAGCTTTCTTT	CAISEAQVGTEAFF
TRBV4-1	NA	NA	15	TRBJ2-7	TGCGCCAGCAGCCAAGGGGCGGGGACCTCCTACGAGCAGTACTTC	CASSQGAGTSYEQYF
TRBV19	TRBD1	NA	13	TRBJ1-1	TGTGCCAGCACGGGACAGACAAACACTGAAGCTTTCTTT	CASTGQTNTEAFF
TRBV28	NA	NA	16	TRBJ2-7	TGTGCCAGCAGTTTGGTCCTTTCGGGATACTCCTACGAGCAGTACTTC	CASSLVLSGYSYEQYF
TRBV21-1	NA	NA	15	TRBJ1-1	TGTGCCAGCAGCAACGCGGTCTGGGAGGACACTGAAGCTTTCTTT	CASSNAVWEDTEAFF
TRBV4-3	NA	NA	14	TRBJ2-2	TGCGCCAGCAGCCAACGGGTGGACACCGGGGAGCTGTTTTTT	CASSQRVDTGELFF
TRBV6-1	TRBD2	NA	14	TRBJ2-1	TGTGCCAGCAGTACAGCGGGAGCCTACAATGAGCAGTTCTTC	CASSTAGAYNEQFF
TRBV14	NA	NA	13	TRBJ1-6	TGTGCCAGTCAGAGGGACTATAATTCACCCCTCCACTTT	CASQRDYNSPLHF
TRBV7-8	TRBD1	once	17	TRBJ1-5	TGTGCCAGCAGCCCTAGGGGGCAGGGGGGTAGCAATCAGCCCCAGCATTTT	CASSPRGQGGSNQPQHF
TRBV28	NA	NA	15	TRBJ1-1	TGTGCCAGCAGTACAATAAGGGGAAGGGGAACTGAAGCTTTCTTT	CASSTIRGRGTEAFF
TRBV10-3	NA	NA	13	TRBJ1-5	TGTGCCATCACCCGGGACATCAATCAGCCCCAGCATTTT	CAITRDINQPQHF
TRBV11-2	NA	NA	14	TRBJ2-7	TGTGCCAGCAGCTTAGAAAGGGCGGGCTACGAGCAGTACTTC	CASSLERAGYEQYF
TRBV6-4	NA	NA	15	TRBJ2-1	TGTGCCAGCAGTTACGAATGGGGGGTGAACAATGAGCAGTTCTTC	CASSYEWGVNNEQFF
TRBV25-1	TRBD1	NA	15	TRBJ1-1	TGTGCCAGCAGTCCGAGGGGGCATCTGAACACTGAAGCTTTCTTT	CASSPRGHLNTEAFF
TRBV7-9	NA	NA	14	TRBJ1-1	TGTGCCAGCAGCTTAACCGGGACAATCACTGAAGCTTTCTTT	CASSLTGTITEAFF
TRBV5-1	NA	NA	16	TRBJ2-1	TGCGCCAGCAGCTTGGGGCTAGGGGGTGTGTACAATGAGCAGTTCTTC	CASSLGLGGVYNEQFF
TRBV28	NA	NA	18	TRBJ2-7	TGTGCCAGCAGTTTACCGGAGGGCGAATTAGGCCCGGGCTACGAGCAGTACTTC	CASSLPEGELGPGYEQYF
TRBV10-3	NA	NA	13	TRBJ1-2	TGTGCCATCTCGGACAGCCCTAACTATGGCTACACCTTC	CAISDSPNYGYTF